This T cell receptor beta chain emerged from a study of CD8+CD57+ T cells in acquired aplastic anemia. As for the study in general: Healthy donors had, on average, around 9.9 million reads for their CD4+ cells. Study findings and constraints: A set of about 30 CD8+ CDR3 sequences was shared between patients and controls, and these sequences appeared highly expressed in patients.

To note about this clonotype: The antigen is undetermined.

The V end was cut by 4 bases, the J end by 8 bases, with 17 bases between. This CDR3 is built from 14 residues. Germline V CDR1 and CDR2: ENHRY, SYGVKD. The template used for profiling TCR beta VDJ and CDR3 was genomic DNA. TCRdb reanalysed the reads using MiXCR and keeps one entry per CDR3 protein. Of fewer than 250,000 distinct CDR3 sequences listed, roughly 56% were seen once; the top ten hold more than 15%. The chain combines TRBV10-3 with TRBJ1-2; D is unclear. The specimen sequenced was sorted CD4+, CD8+, or CD8+CD57+ T cells (not recorded which) from PBMCs. This TCR came from a human donor in good health, serving as a control. The CDR3 coding sequence is TGTGCCATCAGTGCAGGTTTGCTACTCGTCGGCTACACCTTC. Its translation is CAISAGLLLVGYTF.